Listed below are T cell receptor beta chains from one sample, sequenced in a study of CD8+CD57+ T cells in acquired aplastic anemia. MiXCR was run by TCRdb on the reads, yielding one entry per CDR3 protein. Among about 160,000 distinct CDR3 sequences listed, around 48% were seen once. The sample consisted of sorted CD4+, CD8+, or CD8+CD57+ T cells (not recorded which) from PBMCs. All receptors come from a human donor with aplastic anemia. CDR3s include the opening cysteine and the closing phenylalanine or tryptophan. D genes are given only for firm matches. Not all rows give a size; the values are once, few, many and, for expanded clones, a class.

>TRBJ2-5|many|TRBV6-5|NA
CASSYGQVQETQYF
TGTGCCAGCAGTTACGGACAAGTCCAAGAGACCCAGTACTTC
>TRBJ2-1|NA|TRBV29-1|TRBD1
CSAYRDRSYNEQFF
TGCAGCGCCTATCGGGACAGGTCCTACAATGAGCAGTTCTTC
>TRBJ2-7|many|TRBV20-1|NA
CSASTGYEQYF
TGCAGTGCATCAACAGGGTACGAGCAGTACTTC
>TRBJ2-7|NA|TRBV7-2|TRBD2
CASSFGLAVYEQYF
TGTGCCAGCAGCTTTGGACTAGCGGTCTACGAGCAGTACTTC
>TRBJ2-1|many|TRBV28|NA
CASSLLGGAGFF
TGTGCCAGCAGTTTGTTAGGAGGGGCGGGGTTCTTC
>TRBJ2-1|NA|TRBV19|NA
CASSIDTGFYNEQFF
TGTGCCAGTAGTATAGATACAGGTTTTTACAATGAGCAGTTCTTC
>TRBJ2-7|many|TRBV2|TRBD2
CASSGTSGSNEQYF
TGTGCCAGCAGTGGGACTAGCGGGAGCAACGAGCAGTACTTC
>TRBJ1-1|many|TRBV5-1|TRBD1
CASSYGTGGEEAFF
TGCGCCAGCAGCTATGGGACAGGGGGCGAAGAAGCTTTCTTT
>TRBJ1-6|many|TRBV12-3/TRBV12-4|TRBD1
CASSSPDRESSPLHF
TGTGCCAGCAGTTCCCCCGACAGGGAATCCTCACCCCTCCACTTT
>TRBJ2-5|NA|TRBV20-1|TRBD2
CSARYGTSMGTQYF
TGCAGTGCTAGATACGGGACTAGCATGGGGACCCAGTACTTC
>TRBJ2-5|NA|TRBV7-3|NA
CASSLSSPETQYF
TGTGCCAGCAGCCTCTCCTCCCCCGAGACCCAGTACTTC
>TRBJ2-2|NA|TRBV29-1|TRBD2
CSVGLAGGPWTGELFF
TGCAGCGTAGGACTAGCGGGGGGGCCATGGACCGGGGAGCTGTTTTTT
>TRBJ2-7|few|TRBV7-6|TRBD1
CASSLGQGTYEQYF
TGTGCCAGCAGCTTGGGACAGGGCACCTACGAGCAGTACTTC
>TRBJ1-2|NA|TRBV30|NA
CARSVGRTLYGYTF
TGTGCCCGGAGTGTAGGACGGACTCTCTATGGCTACACCTTC
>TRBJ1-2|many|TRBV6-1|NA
CASSYKYTGGYGYTF
TGTGCCAGCAGCTATAAGTATACGGGGGGCTATGGCTACACCTTC
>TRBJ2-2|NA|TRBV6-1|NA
CASRWNRAGNTGELFF
TGTGCCAGCAGGTGGAACAGGGCAGGGAACACCGGGGAGCTGTTTTTT
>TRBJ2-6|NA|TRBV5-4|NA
CASSLFGANVLTF
TGTGCCAGCAGCCTATTTGGGGCCAACGTCCTGACTTTC
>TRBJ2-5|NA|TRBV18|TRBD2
CASSPTSGTLRETQYF
TGTGCCAGCTCACCAACTAGCGGGACCCTTCGTGAGACCCAGTACTTC
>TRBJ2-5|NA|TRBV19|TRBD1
CASSVDREETQYF
TGTGCCAGTAGTGTGGACAGGGAAGAGACCCAGTACTTC
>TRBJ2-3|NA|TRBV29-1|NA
CSVDRVASTDTQYF
TGCAGCGTTGATAGGGTAGCGAGCACAGATACGCAGTATTTT
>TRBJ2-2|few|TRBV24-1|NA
CATSDFTGRDTGELFF
TGTGCCACCAGTGACTTTACAGGGAGGGACACCGGGGAGCTGTTTTTT
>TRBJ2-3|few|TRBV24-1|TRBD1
CATSDLGLRGQGDTQYF
TGTGCCACCAGTGATTTGGGGCTTAGGGGGCAAGGAGATACGCAGTATTTT
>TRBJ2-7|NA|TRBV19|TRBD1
CASSRTGPFYEQYF
TGTGCCAGTTCTCGGACAGGGCCCTTCTACGAGCAGTACTTC
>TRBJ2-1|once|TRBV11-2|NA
CASSRLTGIEQFF
TGTGCCAGCAGCCGCCTGACAGGAATTGAGCAGTTCTTC
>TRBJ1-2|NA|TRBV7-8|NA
CASSLGASRDYGYTF
TGTGCCAGCAGCTTAGGGGCGTCAAGAGACTATGGCTACACCTTC
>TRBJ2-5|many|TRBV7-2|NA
CASSLGITTRAGQETQYF
TGTGCCAGCAGCCTTGGCATTACTACTCGAGCGGGCCAAGAGACCCAGTACTTC
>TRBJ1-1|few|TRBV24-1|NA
CASSPPRGGDTEAFF
TGTGCCAGCTCACCCCCCCGAGGGGGAGACACTGAAGCTTTCTTT
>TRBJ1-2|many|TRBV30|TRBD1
CAWSASRDSPYGYTF
TGTGCCTGGAGTGCGAGCAGGGACAGTCCGTATGGCTACACCTTC
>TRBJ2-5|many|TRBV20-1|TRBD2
CSAPKTSVETQYF
TGCAGTGCTCCTAAGACTAGCGTGGAGACCCAGTACTTC
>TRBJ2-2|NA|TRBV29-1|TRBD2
CGLAGVNGELFF
TGCGGTCTAGCGGGAGTGAACGGGGAGCTGTTTTTT
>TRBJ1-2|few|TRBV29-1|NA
CSVGGPYGYTF
TGCAGCGTGGGCGGACCTTATGGCTACACCTTC
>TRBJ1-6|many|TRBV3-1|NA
CASSPRGSPLHF
TGTGCCAGCAGCCCCAGGGGTTCACCCCTCCACTTT
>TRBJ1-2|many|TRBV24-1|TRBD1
CATRPSPDRGQGYTF
TGTGCCACCAGACCTTCCCCGGACAGGGGGCAAGGCTACACCTTC
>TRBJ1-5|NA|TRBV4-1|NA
CASSQGQAGGYSNQPQHF
TGCGCCAGCAGCCAAGGGCAGGCCGGGGGATATAGCAATCAGCCCCAGCATTTT
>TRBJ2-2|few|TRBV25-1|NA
CASTTLYGELFF
TGTGCCAGCACCACACTTTACGGGGAGCTGTTTTTT
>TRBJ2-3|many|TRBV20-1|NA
CSARDYGRGEDTQYF
TGCAGTGCTAGAGATTATGGCAGGGGGGAGGATACGCAGTATTTT
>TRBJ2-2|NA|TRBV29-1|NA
CSVAQINTGELFF
TGCAGCGTTGCCCAGATCAACACCGGGGAGCTGTTTTTT
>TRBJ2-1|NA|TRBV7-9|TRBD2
CASGGSPYNEQFF
TGTGCCAGCGGCGGGAGTCCCTACAATGAGCAGTTCTTC
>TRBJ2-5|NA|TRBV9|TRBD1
CASSVGPTGEPYF
TGTGCCAGCAGCGTAGGGCCGACAGGGGAACCGTACTTC
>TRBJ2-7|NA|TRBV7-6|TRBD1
CASRGQGGYEQYF
TGTGCCAGCAGGGGACAGGGAGGCTACGAGCAGTACTTC
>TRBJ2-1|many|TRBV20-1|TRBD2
CSARDLGLALGNEQFF
TGCAGTGCTAGAGATCTCGGACTAGCGTTGGGGAATGAGCAGTTCTTC
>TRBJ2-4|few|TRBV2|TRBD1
CASIDRGQGIQYF
TGTGCCAGCATCGACAGGGGGCAAGGCATTCAGTACTTC
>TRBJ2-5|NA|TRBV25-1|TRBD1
CASSPGQLYQETQYF
TGTGCCAGTTCTCCGGGACAGTTGTACCAAGAGACCCAGTACTTC
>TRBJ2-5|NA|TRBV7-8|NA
CASSPWTSVAQYF
TGTGCCAGCAGCCCATGGACCAGCGTGGCCCAGTACTTC
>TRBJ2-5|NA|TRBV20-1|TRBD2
CSATQGSGIVETQYF
TGCAGTGCTACCCAGGGTAGCGGGATTGTGGAGACCCAGTACTTC
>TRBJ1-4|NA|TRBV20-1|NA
CSALLRGRKLFF
TGCAGTGCGCTCTTAAGGGGAAGAAAACTGTTTTTT
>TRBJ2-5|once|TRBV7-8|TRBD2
CASRLSGETQYF
TGTGCCAGCAGGTTGAGCGGGGAAACCCAGTACTTC
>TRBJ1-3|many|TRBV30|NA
CAWSPPNTIYF
TGTGCCTGGAGTCCTCCAAACACCATATATTTT
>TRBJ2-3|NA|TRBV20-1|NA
CSAGRGRSTDTQYF
TGCAGTGCCGGCCGTGGGAGAAGCACAGATACGCAGTATTTT
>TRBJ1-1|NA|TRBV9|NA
CASSENRAEAFF
TGTGCCAGCAGCGAGAATAGGGCTGAAGCTTTCTTT
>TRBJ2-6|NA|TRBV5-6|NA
CASSRGVAGANVLTF
TGTGCCAGCAGCAGAGGGGTAGCAGGGGCCAACGTCCTGACTTTC
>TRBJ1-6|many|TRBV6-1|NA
CASRVTDWGNSPLHF
TGTGCCAGCAGAGTGACGGACTGGGGGAATTCACCCCTCCACTTT
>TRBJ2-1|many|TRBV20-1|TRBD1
CSATAITGDLYNEQFF
TGCAGTGCTACCGCGATAACAGGGGACCTGTACAATGAGCAGTTCTTC
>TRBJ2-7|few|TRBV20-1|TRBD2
CSAFSGREGREQYF
TGCAGTGCTTTTAGCGGGAGGGAGGGGAGGGAGCAGTACTTC
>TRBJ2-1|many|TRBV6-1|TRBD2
CASSEGLAGHNEQFF
TGTGCCAGCAGTGAGGGACTAGCGGGACACAATGAGCAGTTCTTC
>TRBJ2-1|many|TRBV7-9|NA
CASSRGQPNEQFF
TGTGCCAGCAGCCGCGGACAGCCCAATGAGCAGTTCTTC
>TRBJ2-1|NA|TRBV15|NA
CATTRGPAGSYNEQFF
TGTGCCACCACCAGGGGTCCCGCGGGCTCCTACAATGAGCAGTTCTTC